Shown below are 25 T cell receptor beta chains from a single sample sequenced in a study of blood T cells in healthy people across ages. Then a second PCR, running about 7 to 11 cycles, was carried out with a sample-barcoded 5' primer and a J-beta primer mix. TCRdb recomputed calls from the 5' RACE reads with MiXCR, one row per CDR3 protein. In the table there are some 890,000 distinct CDR3 sequences, about 28% of which are singletons. The same specimen was also included in a second study, on T cells of mothers and their children.

Sequencing was performed on blood. These receptors originate from a woman aged 35 to 49 in good health.

The chain uses TRBV3-1 and TRBJ2-3, with 14 bases aligning to TRBD2. The length of the CDR3 is 16 residues. J lost 7 bases, V lost 1 base, and 4 bases had no gene match. The V gene's germline CDR1 is LGHDT and CDR2 YNNKEL (reference sequence). CDR3 nucleotide sequence: TGTGCCAGCAGCCAAGGCCGGACTAGCGGGAGGCATACGCAGTATTTT. This translates into CASSQGRTSGRHTQYF.

Comments on this clonotype: The junction departs from the called germline gene at one end, perhaps through a read error. The chain uses TRBV12-3 or TRBV12-4 and TRBJ2-3; D may be TRBD1 or TRBD2 (6 bases each). This CDR3 is 16 amino acids long. The DNA of the CDR3 is TGTACCAGCAGTCCCAATGGGGGGCAGACGACAGATACGCAGTATTTT. Encoded protein: CTSSPNGGQTTDTQYF.

The table lists this clonotype with a few counts. The genes are TRBV7-9 and TRBJ1-1, with 10 bases that match TRBD1. CDR3 length: 14 residues. Trimming cost V 3 bases and J 5 bases; bases outside gene matches: 3. Germline values: CDR1 SEHNR, CDR2 FQNEAQ (reference sequence). The CDR3 sequence is CASSFPGQGTEAFF. For the CDR3, the DNA is TGTGCCAGCAGCTTCCCGGGACAGGGGACTGAAGCTTTCTTT.

This clonotype was picked up many times. This chain connects TRBV28 to TRBJ1-5; 12 nucleotides line up with TRBD1. From germline, CDR1 is MDHEN and CDR2 SYDVKM. The J segment lost 9 bases and the V segment lost 6 bases, leaving 9 bases of the junction unmatched. The CDR3 consists of 15 residues. The CDR3 loop reads CASSSRDRGLRPQHF. CDR3 DNA sequence: TGTGCCAGCAGCTCCCGGGACAGGGGGCTGAGGCCCCAGCATTTT.

This clonotype has just a few counts. The chain uses TRBV15 and TRBJ1-2; a weak D match, TRBD1 (5 bases). The length of the CDR3 is 14 residues. Germline loops: CDR1 LNHNV, CDR2 YYDKDF (reference sequence). Trimming stripped 5 bases from V and 8 bases from J, with 18 bases between. The CDR3 bases are TGTGCCACCAGCTCACGCCCCGCCGGGGCCGGCTACACCTTC. Translation gives CATSSRPAGAGYTF.

This clonotype was counted a few times. The J gene is TRBJ1-2, the V gene TRBV5-6, with 11 positions matching TRBD1. The CDR3 is made up of 15 amino acids. The V segment lost 1 base and the J segment 4 bases; nucleotides outside the gene matches: 3. Looked up from germline, CDR1 is SGHDT and CDR2 is YYEEEE. Here the CDR3 DNA reads TGTGCCAGCAGCTTGTGGGACAGGGGGTCCTATGGCTACACCTTC. This gives the protein CASSLWDRGSYGYTF.

Remarks on this clonotype: An end of the junction differs from the germline gene, which may be a read error. The CDR3 here is CSARSQTYERYF. In DNA, the CDR3 is TGCAGTGCTAGAAGCCAGACCTACGAGCGGTACTTC. The chain joins TRBV20-1 to TRBJ2-7; D is ambiguous. Germline CDR1 reads DFQATT; CDR2 reads SNEGSKA (reference sequence). The CDR3 covers 12 residues.

V and J are TRBV30 and TRBJ1-1; unclear D gene. Looked up from germline, CDR1 is GTSNPN and CDR2 is SVGIG (reference sequence). Trimming took off 1 base at V and 1 base at J, with 4 bases between the two ends. This CDR3 is built from 12 residues. CDR3 DNA sequence: TGTGCCTGGAGTGGGGAGAACACTGAAGCTTTCTTT. Its translation is CAWSGENTEAFF.

Only a few counts were recorded for this clonotype. The chain recombines TRBV11-2 with TRBJ2-3; D is uncertain. V lost 5 bases to trimming and J lost 4 bases, with 10 bases between them. CDR3 length equals 13 residues. Germline V gives CDR1 SGHAT, CDR2 FQNNGV. The CDR3 region has the DNA TGTGCCAGCAGCCGCAGGAGATCAGATACGCAGTATTTT. Protein: CASSRRRSDTQYF.

This clonotype was found many times. The chain is built from TRBV7-2 and TRBJ1-2; 8 bases align to TRBD1. The CDR3 has 17 amino acids. Germline V lookup: CDR1 SGHTA, CDR2 FQGNSA. The junction had 9 bases not matched to a gene; V was cut back by 3 bases and J by 0 bases. CDR3 coding DNA: TGTGCCAGCAGCTTGGTGGCAGGGGGCACCTCTAACTATGGCTACACCTTC. It specifies CASSLVAGGTSNYGYTF.

This sequence joins TRBV28 and TRBJ1-6, with unresolved D. Trimming left V 3 bases short and J 0 bases short, with 18 bases between. Germline V gene data show CDR1 as MDHEN and CDR2 as SYDVKM. CDR3 size: 19 residues. The CDR3 spells CASSFGLWVGSSYNSPLHF. In DNA form, the CDR3 reads TGTGCCAGCAGTTTCGGTCTTTGGGTTGGGAGCTCCTATAATTCACCCCTCCACTTT.

The sample holds many counts of this clonotype. This chain links TRBV10-3 with TRBJ2-7, with D unresolved. This CDR3 has 13 residues. Germline loops: CDR1 ENHRY, CDR2 SYGVKD. V lost 2 bases and J lost 4, with 9 bases in between. The chain's CDR3 is CAISEQQNYEQYF. The CDR3 DNA is TGTGCCATCAGTGAGCAACAGAATTACGAGCAGTACTTC.

This clonotype has just a few counts. The chain is built from TRBV9 and TRBJ1-6; tentatively, D is TRBD1 (5 bases). This CDR3 is 14 amino acids long. Germline V gene sequence: CDR1 SGDLS, CDR2 YYNGEE. V lost 1 base and J lost 5, with 7 bases in between. CDR3 loop: CASSVQGNNSPLHF. CDR3 sequence (DNA): TGTGCCAGCAGCGTACAGGGAAATAATTCACCCCTCCACTTT.

J is TRBJ2-7 and V is TRBV20-1, with 11 bases matching TRBD1. The CDR3 loop spans 16 amino acids. The V segment lost 2 bases and the J segment 4 bases; nucleotides outside the gene matches: 10. Germline V gives CDR1 DFQATT, CDR2 SNEGSKA (reference sequence). The CDR3 sequence is CSARPSGQGARYEQYF. The DNA of the CDR3 is TGCAGTGCTAGACCTTCAGGACAGGGGGCTAGGTACGAGCAGTACTTC.

This chain joins TRBV7-3 and TRBJ2-1, with D tentatively TRBD1 (6 bases). Trimming left V 5 bases short and J 0 bases short, with 14 bases between. The germline V gene encodes CDR1 SGHTA and CDR2 FQGTGA. This CDR3 region has 16 residues. The CDR3 sequence: CASSTGTLNSYNEQFF. In DNA, the CDR3 is TGTGCCAGCAGCACCGGGACACTAAACTCCTACAATGAGCAGTTCTTC. Full variable domain (remainder filled in from reference TRBV7-3 and TRBJ2-1): GAGVSQTPSNKVTEKGKYVELRCDPISGHTALYWYRQSLGQGPEFLIYFQGTGAADDSGLPNDRFFAVRPEGSVSTLKIQRTERGDSAVYLCASSTGTLNSYNEQFFGPGTRLTVL.

The chain carries TRBV4-1 and TRBJ2-7; D unclear. Germline values: CDR1 MGHRA, CDR2 YSYEKL. The CDR3 consists of 13 residues. Trimming took 0 bases from V and 7 from J, leaving 10 bases between them. Here the CDR3 reads CASSQDRPDEQYF. The CDR3 DNA is TGCGCCAGCAGCCAAGATCGCCCAGATGAGCAGTACTTC.

This clonotype has ten or more counts. J is TRBJ2-3 and V is TRBV6-4; 9 bases are shared with TRBD2. The CDR3 consists of 15 residues. V gave up 0 bases and J gave up 9 bases; unmatched junction bases: 7. Germline lookup yields CDR1 MRHNA and CDR2 SNTAGT. The CDR3 loop reads CASSDSDSGGQTQYF. The CDR3 DNA is TGTGCCAGCAGTGACTCGGATAGCGGGGGTCAAACGCAGTATTTT.

This clonotype turned up a few times. A read error is possible here, since a much larger clone lies one base away. The chain uses TRBV12-3 or TRBV12-4 and TRBJ1-2; the D gene is possibly TRBD1 (6 bases). V was shortened by 6 bases and J by 3 bases, with 11 bases between the two germline ends. The length of the CDR3 is 13 residues. In DNA, the CDR3 is TGTGCCAGCAGGACAGGCCCCGACTATGGCTACACCTTC. Residues: CASRTGPDYGYTF.

About this clonotype itself: Just one base apart from a much larger clone, this may be a read error. The CDR3 DNA is TGTTCCAGCAGCTTAGTGCAGGCCTTCTCCTACGAGCAGTACTTC. Encoded protein: CSSSLVQAFSYEQYF. The chain couples TRBV7-9 to TRBJ2-7; D is unresolved. The CDR3 has 15 residues. CDR1 SEHNR and CDR2 FQNEAQ come from the germline V gene (reference sequence).

Only one count was recorded for this clonotype. The chain couples TRBV4-1 to TRBJ2-7, with D possibly called TRBD1 or TRBD2 (5 bases each). This CDR3 contains 13 residues. The germline V gene has CDR1 MGHRA and CDR2 YSYEKL. Trimming took 3 bases from V and 4 from J, leaving 10 bases between them. The CDR3 DNA sequence: TGCGCCAGCAGCCAGTGGGACGGGTACGAGCAGTACTTC. As protein: CASSQWDGYEQYF.

This clonotype has more than one count but fewer than ten. V gene TRBV25-1 combines with J gene TRBJ1-4, with D possibly TRBD1 on 5 matching bases. Trimming took 2 bases from V and 7 from J, leaving 8 bases between them. The CDR3 has 13 amino acids. Looked up from germline, CDR1 is MGHDK and CDR2 is SYGVNS. CDR3 loop: CASSEQGTEKLFF. The CDR3 DNA reads TGTGCCAGCAGTGAACAGGGTACTGAAAAACTGTTTTTT.

The chain is built from TRBV28 and TRBJ2-1; TRBD2 aligns across 7 bases. The CDR3 is made up of 14 amino acids. Germline V gene data show CDR1 as MDHEN and CDR2 as SYDVKM. J lost 3 bases, V lost 10 bases, and 9 bases had no gene match. The CDR3 region is CATFPSGNYNEQFF. The CDR3 DNA reads TGTGCCACATTTCCTAGCGGCAACTACAATGAGCAGTTCTTC.

This clonotype has a handful of counts. This sequence joins TRBV12-3 or TRBV12-4 and TRBJ1-2; possibly TRBD1 for D (6 bases). V was shortened by 3 bases and J by 2 bases, with 16 bases between the two germline ends. This CDR3 contains 16 residues. This CDR3 reads CASSFASGQGNYGYTF. CDR3 in DNA: TGTGCCAGCAGTTTTGCTTCAGGGCAGGGGAACTATGGCTACACCTTC.

This sequence joins TRBV28 and TRBJ2-5; 9 bases agree with TRBD1. Trimming at V came to 5 bases and at J to 5 bases, leaving 9 bases not matched to a gene. Germline CDR1 is MDHEN and CDR2 is SYDVKM. This CDR3 spans 15 amino acids. CDR3 region: CASSPSQGARETQYF. In DNA, the CDR3 is TGTGCCAGCAGTCCCTCACAGGGGGCGAGGGAGACCCAGTACTTC.

A few counts support this clonotype. V usage is TRBV7-9 and J usage is TRBJ2-2, with TRBD1 matching over 8 bases. Germline CDR1 and CDR2: SEHNR and FQNEAQ (reference sequence). V was clipped by 5 bases and J by 3 bases; unmatched bases: 5. This CDR3 has 15 residues. The CDR3 loop is CASSRQGIDTGELFF. The CDR3 coding sequence is TGTGCCAGCAGCCGACAGGGGATCGACACCGGGGAGCTGTTTTTT.